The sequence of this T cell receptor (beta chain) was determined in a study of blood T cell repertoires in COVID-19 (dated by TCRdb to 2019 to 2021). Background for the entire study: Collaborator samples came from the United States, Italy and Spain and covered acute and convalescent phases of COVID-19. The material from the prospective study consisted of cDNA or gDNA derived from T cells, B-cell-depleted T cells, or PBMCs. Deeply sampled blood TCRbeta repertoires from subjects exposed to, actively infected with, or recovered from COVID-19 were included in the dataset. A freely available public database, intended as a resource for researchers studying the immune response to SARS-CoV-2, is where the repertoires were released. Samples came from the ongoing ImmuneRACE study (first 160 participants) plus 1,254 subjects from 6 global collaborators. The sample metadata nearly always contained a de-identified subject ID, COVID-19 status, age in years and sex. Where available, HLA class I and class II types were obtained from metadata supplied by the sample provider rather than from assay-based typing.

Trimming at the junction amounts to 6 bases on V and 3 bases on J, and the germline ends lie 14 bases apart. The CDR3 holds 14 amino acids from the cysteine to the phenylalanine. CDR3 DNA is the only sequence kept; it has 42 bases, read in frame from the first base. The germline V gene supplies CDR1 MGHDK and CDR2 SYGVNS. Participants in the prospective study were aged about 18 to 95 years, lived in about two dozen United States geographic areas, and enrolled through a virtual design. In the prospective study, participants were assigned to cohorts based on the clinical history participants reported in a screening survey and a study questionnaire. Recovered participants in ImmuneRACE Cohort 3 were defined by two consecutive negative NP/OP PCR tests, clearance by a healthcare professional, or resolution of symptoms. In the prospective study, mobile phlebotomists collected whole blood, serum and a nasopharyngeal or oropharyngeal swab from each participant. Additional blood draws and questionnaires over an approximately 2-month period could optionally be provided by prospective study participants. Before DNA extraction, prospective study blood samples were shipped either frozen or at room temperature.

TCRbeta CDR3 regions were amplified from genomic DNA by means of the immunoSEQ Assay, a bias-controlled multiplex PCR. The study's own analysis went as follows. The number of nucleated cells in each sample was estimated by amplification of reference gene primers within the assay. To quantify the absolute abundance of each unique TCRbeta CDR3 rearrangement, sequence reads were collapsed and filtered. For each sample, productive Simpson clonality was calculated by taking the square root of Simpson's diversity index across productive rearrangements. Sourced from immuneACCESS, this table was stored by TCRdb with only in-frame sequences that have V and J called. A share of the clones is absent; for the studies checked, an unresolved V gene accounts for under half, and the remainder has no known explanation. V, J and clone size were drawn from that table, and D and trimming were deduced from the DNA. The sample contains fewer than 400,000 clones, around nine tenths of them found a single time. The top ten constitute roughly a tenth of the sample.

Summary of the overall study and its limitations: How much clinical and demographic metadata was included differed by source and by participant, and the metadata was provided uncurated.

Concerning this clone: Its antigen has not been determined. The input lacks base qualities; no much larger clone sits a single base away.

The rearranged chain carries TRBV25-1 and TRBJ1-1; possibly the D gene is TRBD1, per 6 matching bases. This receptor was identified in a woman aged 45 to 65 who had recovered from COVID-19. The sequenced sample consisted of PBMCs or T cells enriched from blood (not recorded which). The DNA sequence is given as TGTGCCAGCAGGCGAGGGGGAGGGCACACTGAAGCTTTCTTT. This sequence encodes CASRRGGGHTEAFF.